The 12 T cell receptor beta chains below all came from one sample that was sequenced in a study of shared clonotypes between healthy human individuals. This table comes from immunoSEQ multiplex PCR, and its TCRdb copy is limited to in-frame clones, with some not included. The data hold over 1.5 million clones, with around 98% observed a single time. The sample consisted of naive CD4+ T cells sorted from blood. Subset noted: CD45RA+ positively selected. These receptors originate from a young man in good health.

J is TRBJ2-2 and V is TRBV28; a possible D gene is TRBD2 (6 bases). This CDR3 has 14 amino acids. Per the germline V gene, CDR1 is MDHEN and CDR2 is SYDVKM. Trimming left V 6 bases short and J 3 bases short, with 11 bases between. The CDR3 region is CASRLGTDTGELFF. CDR3 DNA: TGTGCCAGCAGACTCGGGACTGACACCGGGGAGCTGTTTTTT. The whole variable domain, remainder taken from reference TRBV28 and TRBJ2-2, is DVKVTQSSRYLVKRTGEKVFLECVQDMDHENMFWYRQDPGLGLRLIYFSYDVKMKEKGDIPEGYSVSREKKERFSLILESASTNQTSMYLCASRLGTDTGELFFGEGSRLTVL.

V and J are TRBV9 and TRBJ2-3; 11 bases fit TRBD2. The ends lost 3 bases at V and 0 bases at J; junction bases unmatched: 3. This CDR3 contains 16 residues. Germline CDR1 SGDLS, CDR2 YYNGEE. CDR3 sequence: CASSARTSGSTDTQYF. The CDR3 bases are TGTGCCAGCAGCGCACGGACTAGCGGGAGCACAGATACGCAGTATTTT.

The V and J genes are TRBV9 and TRBJ1-4; D gene ambiguous. V was shortened by 4 bases and J by 0 bases, with 13 bases between the two germline ends. CDR3 length: 16 residues. The germline CDR1 and CDR2 sequences are SGDLS and YYNGEE. Written as DNA, the CDR3 is TGTGCCAGCAGCCCTCACTGGGTGGCAACTAATGAAAAACTGTTTTTT. Encoded protein: CASSPHWVATNEKLFF.

This clone was picked up one time. The chain carries TRBV2 and TRBJ1-2, with D uncertain. Germline V CDR1 and CDR2: SNHLY, FYNNEI. Deletions cut 0 bases from V and 4 bases from J, with 12 bases between. This CDR3 is 15 amino acids long. CDR3 in amino acids: CASSEAASQTYGYTF. Written as DNA, the CDR3 is TGTGCCAGCAGTGAAGCGGCCAGTCAGACCTATGGCTACACCTTC.

The gene calls are TRBV12-5 and TRBJ2-7, with D possibly TRBD1 on 6 matching bases. Trimming removed 3 bases from V and 2 bases from J, with 17 bases in between. The CDR3 is 16 amino acids. Germline assignment: CDR1 LGHNT and CDR2 FRNRAP. This CDR3 is CASGFVQGNRAYEQYF. The CDR3 coding sequence is TGTGCTAGTGGTTTCGTACAGGGAAACAGGGCCTACGAGCAGTACTTC.

The chain has TRBV19 and TRBJ1-1; 7 positions match TRBD1. CDR1 and CDR2 (germline): LNHDA, SQIVND (reference sequence). The CDR3 runs 14 residues. V shed 5 bases, J shed 1 base, and the junction held 4 bases outside the gene matches. The CDR3 is CASSHRGSNTEAFF. The CDR3 DNA reads TGTGCCAGTAGTCACAGGGGCTCGAACACTGAAGCTTTCTTT.

The chain employs TRBV6-5 and TRBJ1-2; possible D gene TRBD1, 5 bases. This CDR3 is built from 13 residues. V was clipped by 4 bases and J by 7 bases, with 13 bases between them. CDR1 MNHEY and CDR2 SVGAGI come from the germline V gene. DNA of the CDR3: TGTGCCAGCAGTTTGACAGTCGCCAGTGGCTACACCTTC. It is translated as CASSLTVASGYTF.

V and J are TRBV5-5 and TRBJ2-1, with 8 bases lining up with TRBD2. With V trimmed by 0 bases and J by 4 bases, 12 bases remained unmatched. CDR1 is SGHKS and CDR2 is YYEKEE in the germline V gene (reference sequence). CDR3 size: 18 residues. This chain's CDR3 is CASSLALAASPLYNEQFF. The CDR3 nucleotides are TGTGCCAGCAGCTTGGCACTAGCGGCCTCGCCGCTGTACAATGAGCAGTTCTTC.

The genes are TRBV18 and TRBJ2-3; 7 bases line up with TRBD1. Unmatched junction bases numbered 5, after V lost 5 bases and J lost 0 bases. The CDR3 runs to 15 residues. Germline V gene lookup returns CDR1 KGHSH and CDR2 LQKENI. CDR3 protein: CASSGQASSTDTQYF. The CDR3 DNA reads TGTGCCAGCTCAGGACAGGCATCTAGCACAGATACGCAGTATTTT. The full variable domain, in which reference TRBV18 and TRBJ2-3 provide the parts outside the CDR3, is NAGVMQNPRHLVRRRGQEARLRCSPMKGHSHVYWYRQLPEEGLKFMVYLQKENIIDESGMPKERFSAEFPKEGPSILRIQQVVRGDSAAYFCASSGQASSTDTQYFGPGTRLTVL.

This sequence joins TRBV12-5 and TRBJ1-1, with D uncertain. The CDR3 contains 13 residues. V was cut by 2 bases and J by 1 base, with 5 bases left in between. Germline V gene data show CDR1 as LGHNT and CDR2 as FRNRAP. The CDR3 is CASGLNRNTEAFF. The CDR3 DNA sequence: TGTGCTAGTGGTTTGAACAGGAACACTGAAGCTTTCTTT. Complete variable domain (other parts from reference TRBV12-5 and TRBJ1-1): DARVTQTPRHKVTEMGQEVTMRCQPILGHNTVFWYRQTMMQGLELLAYFRNRAPLDDSGMPKDRFSAEMPDATLATLKIQPSEPRDSAVYFCASGLNRNTEAFFGQGTRLTVV.

The chain carries TRBV30 and TRBJ2-3, with no clear D. Trimming took 1 base from V and 2 from J, leaving 7 bases between them. Germline V gives CDR1 GTSNPN, CDR2 SVGIG (reference sequence). The CDR3 spans 13 residues. In nucleotides, the CDR3 is TGTGCCTGGAGTGGGGCATCCACAGATACGCAGTATTTT. It translates to CAWSGASTDTQYF.

The rearrangement joins TRBV7-6 to TRBJ2-1; TRBD1 agrees at 9 bases. The V gene end was trimmed by 5 bases and the J gene end by 1 base; junction bases not matched to a gene: 6. CDR3 size: 16 residues. Germline CDR1 reads SGHVS; CDR2 reads FNYEAQ. This chain's CDR3 is CASSPRDRDSYNEQFF. DNA of the CDR3: TGTGCCAGCAGCCCTCGGGACAGGGATTCCTACAATGAGCAGTTCTTC.